Shown below are 18 T cell receptor beta chains from a single sample sequenced in a study of T-cell memory formation after mild COVID-19. TCRdb used MiXCR to reprocess the 5' RACE reads, holding one entry per CDR3 protein. This table has fewer than 600,000 distinct CDR3 sequences, about 20% appearing once. The specimen was PBMCs or a T cell subset sorted from them (not recorded which). The receptor source for this set is an adult woman who had mild COVID-19 (a few samples of this study predate the infection). Cell type and time point are not known.

The CDR3 coding sequence is TGTGCCACCAGTGACCGCGGGAAGACTCAGCCCCAGCATTTT. Its protein is CATSDRGKTQPQHF. The chain couples TRBV24-1 to TRBJ1-5, with unresolved D. The germline gives CDR1 KGHDR, CDR2 SFDVKD. The CDR3 covers 14 residues. Trimming cost V 4 bases and J 6 bases, with 12 bases left between them.

This chain joins TRBV4-3 and TRBJ2-3, with 9 bases lining up with TRBD1. J was trimmed by 5 bases and V by 6 bases; bases with no gene match: 3. The CDR3 spans 13 residues. CDR1 is LGHNA, CDR2 YSLEER, per germline. CDR3 residues: CASRRQGGDTQYF. For the CDR3, the DNA is TGCGCCAGCAGGCGACAGGGGGGAGATACGCAGTATTTT.

The sample holds a few counts of this clonotype. The CDR3 bases are TGTGCCAGCAGTTCCCAGGGGAGCCCGGGGAACACTGAAGCTTTCTTT. Translation: CASSSQGSPGNTEAFF. The chain links TRBV12-3 or TRBV12-4 to TRBJ1-1, with a tentative D call TRBD1 (6 bases). The V and J ends lost 4 bases and 1 base respectively, with 16 bases between them. The CDR3 length is 16 residues.

The chain links TRBV9 to TRBJ2-1; 12 bases agree with TRBD2. Germline CDR1 SGDLS, CDR2 YYNGEE. This CDR3 has 15 amino acids. The ends lost 0 bases at V and 7 bases at J; junction bases unmatched: 2. CDR3 sequence: CASSVASGGANEQFF. DNA of the CDR3: TGTGCCAGCAGCGTAGCTAGCGGGGGGGCTAATGAGCAGTTCTTC. Full variable domain (rest looked up from reference TRBV9 and TRBJ2-1): DSGVTQTPKHLITATGQRVTLRCSPRSGDLSVYWYQQSLDQGLQFLIQYYNGEERAKGNILERFSAQQFPDLHSELNLSSLELGDSALYFCASSVASGGANEQFFGPGTRLTVL.

The J gene is TRBJ1-2, the V gene TRBV18; D is undetermined. Trimming shortened V by 3 bases and J by 5 bases, and 7 bases separated the two germline ends. Germline loops: CDR1 KGHSH, CDR2 LQKENI. The CDR3 is 12 residues long. CDR3 in amino acids: CASSPREYGYTF. In DNA form, the CDR3 reads TGTGCCAGCTCACCGAGGGAATATGGCTACACCTTC.

V gene TRBV6-6 combines with J gene TRBJ2-1; 7 bases are shared with TRBD1. Germline loops: CDR1 MNHNY, CDR2 SVGAGI (reference sequence). The CDR3 loop spans 14 amino acids. The ends lost 7 bases at V and 7 bases at J; junction bases unmatched: 10. The CDR3 nucleotides read TGTGCCAGCACTCCAGGGGGAGAGGAGAATGAGCAGTTCTTC. It yields the protein CASTPGGEENEQFF.

The rearrangement uses TRBV7-9 and TRBJ2-3; D is uncertain. V was pared by 6 bases and J by 1 base, with 5 bases between. This CDR3 is built from 12 residues. The germline gives CDR1 SEHNR, CDR2 FQNEAQ (reference sequence). The CDR3 DNA follows: TGTGCCAGCAGGTTCCGCACAGATACGCAGTATTTT. It codes for CASRFRTDTQYF.

This clonotype was found many times. This chain joins TRBV27 and TRBJ2-7, with 7 bases identical to TRBD2. With 6 bases clipped from V and 2 bases from J, the junction kept 10 bases outside the gene matches. The length of the CDR3 is 15 residues. CDR1 is MNHEY and CDR2 is SMNVEV in the germline V gene (reference sequence). The DNA for the CDR3 is TGTGCCAGCAGCCAATGGGGGGGTACGCCCTACGAGCAGTACTTC. Protein: CASSQWGGTPYEQYF.

This clonotype was detected only a few times. This sequence joins TRBV5-1 and TRBJ2-1, with D perhaps matching TRBD1 (5 bases). The V gene lost 3 bases and the J gene lost 1 base, with 11 bases spanning the gap. In germline, CDR1 is SGHRS, CDR2 YFSETQ. This CDR3 spans 15 amino acids. The CDR3 DNA sequence: TGCGCCAGCAGCTATAGACAGAAGTCCTACAATGAGCAGTTCTTC. It translates to CASSYRQKSYNEQFF.

The rearrangement uses TRBV7-9 and TRBJ1-2; no definite D call. V shed 3 bases and J shed 2 bases, with 10 bases lying between them. This CDR3 comprises 14 residues. Germline CDR1 reads SEHNR; CDR2 reads FQNEAQ (reference sequence). CDR3 residues: CASSLERWNYGYTF. The CDR3, as DNA: TGTGCCAGCAGCTTGGAGAGGTGGAACTATGGCTACACCTTC.

This clonotype was seen repeatedly, ten times or more. The CDR3 sequence: CASSKGQGAQETQYF. The CDR3 nucleotides read TGTGCCAGCAGCAAGGGACAGGGGGCGCAAGAGACCCAGTACTTC. V usage is TRBV7-2 and J usage is TRBJ2-5; 12 positions agree with TRBD1. Germline V gene lookup returns CDR1 SGHTA and CDR2 FQGNSA. The CDR3 is 15 amino acids. Trimming at V came to 5 bases and at J to 2 bases, leaving 3 bases not matched to a gene.

This clonotype was observed a few times. The J gene is TRBJ1-2, the V gene TRBV4-3, with a tentative D call TRBD1 (6 bases). This CDR3 is 14 amino acids long. Trimming left V 1 base short and J 7 bases short, with 13 bases between. CDR1 LGHNA and CDR2 YSLEER come from the germline V gene. The CDR3 protein is CASSQASAGVGYTF. CDR3 in DNA: TGCGCCAGCAGCCAAGCTTCGGCAGGGGTTGGCTACACCTTC.

The sample holds a few counts of this clonotype. The V gene is TRBV7-2, the J gene TRBJ2-3; D may be TRBD2 (6 bases). This CDR3 comprises 15 residues. Per the germline V gene, CDR1 is SGHTA and CDR2 is FQGNSA. Between the trimmed V and J ends, which lost 6 bases and 6 bases, there was a span of 19 bases. The DNA for the CDR3 is TGTGCCAGCAGTCCCTGGGGGGAGTTCAGGGATACGCAGTATTTT. As protein: CASSPWGEFRDTQYF.

In this sample, this clonotype turned up a few times. One junction end does not reproduce the germline sequence, and a read error may be involved. In DNA form, the CDR3 reads TGTGCCAGCAGGCCGGGACCGATGAACACTGAAGCTTTCTTT. Amino acid sequence: CASRPGPMNTEAFF. The V gene is TRBV5-1, the J gene TRBJ1-1; TRBD1 is a possible D gene (5 bases). Germline CDR1 and CDR2: SGHRS and YFSETQ. This CDR3 comprises 14 residues.

This clonotype was observed a few times. This chain joins TRBV19 and TRBJ2-7, with D possibly being TRBD1 (6 bases). The germline V gene has CDR1 LNHDA and CDR2 SQIVND (reference sequence). V lost 1 base and J lost 1, with 17 bases in between. The CDR3 has 17 residues. CDR3 in DNA: TGTGCCAGTAGTATAGGGAGCCGGGCAGGGGAATCCTACGAGCAGTACTTC. As protein: CASSIGSRAGESYEQYF.

This clonotype has only a few counts. V and J are TRBV10-3 and TRBJ2-7; 10 bases fit TRBD1. V shed 2 bases and J 7 bases; nucleotides not matched to a gene: 11. The CDR3 spans 16 residues. CDR1 is ENHRY and CDR2 is SYGVKD in the germline V gene. The CDR3 DNA follows: TGTGCCATCAGTGAGGGGGGACAGGGGACGAGGAGAGAGCAGTACTTC. Its translation is CAISEGGQGTRREQYF.

Only a few counts were recorded for this clonotype. The rearrangement joins TRBV20-1 to TRBJ2-1, with TRBD1 matching 7 bases. Germline-derived CDR1 and CDR2 are DFQATT and SNEGSKA (reference sequence). J was trimmed by 4 bases and V by 3 bases; bases with no gene match: 3. The CDR3 spans 13 residues. The CDR3 DNA follows: TGCAGTGCTAGGGGGACAGTTTACAATGAGCAGTTCTTC. It translates to CSARGTVYNEQFF.

The chain couples TRBV19 to TRBJ1-1, with D uncertain. Germline V gene sequence: CDR1 LNHDA, CDR2 SQIVND (reference sequence). Trimming removed 10 bases from V and 0 bases from J, with 15 bases in between. The length of the CDR3 is 14 residues. The CDR3 DNA sequence: TGTGCCACACGAGAACCTTATTTGAACACTGAAGCTTTCTTT. This sequence encodes CATREPYLNTEAFF.